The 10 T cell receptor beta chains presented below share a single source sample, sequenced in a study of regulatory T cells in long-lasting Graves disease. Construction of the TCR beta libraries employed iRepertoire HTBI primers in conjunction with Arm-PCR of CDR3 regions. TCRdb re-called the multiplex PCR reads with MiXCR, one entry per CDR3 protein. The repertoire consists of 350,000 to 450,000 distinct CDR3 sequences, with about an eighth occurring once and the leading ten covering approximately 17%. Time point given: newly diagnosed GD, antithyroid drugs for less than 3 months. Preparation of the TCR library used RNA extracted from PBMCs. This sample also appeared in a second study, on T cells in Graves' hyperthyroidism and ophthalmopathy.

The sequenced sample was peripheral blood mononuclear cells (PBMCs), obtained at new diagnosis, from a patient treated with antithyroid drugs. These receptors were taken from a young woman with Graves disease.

CDR3 residues: CASSPTGAPTYEQYF. The CDR3 bases are TGTGCCAGCTCACCAACAGGGGCTCCCACCTACGAGCAGTACTTC. The chain links TRBV18 to TRBJ2-7, with TRBD1 identical over 7 bases. With V trimmed by 2 bases and J by 2 bases, 6 bases remained unmatched. The CDR3 loop spans 15 amino acids. Germline CDR1 reads KGHSH; CDR2 reads LQKENI.

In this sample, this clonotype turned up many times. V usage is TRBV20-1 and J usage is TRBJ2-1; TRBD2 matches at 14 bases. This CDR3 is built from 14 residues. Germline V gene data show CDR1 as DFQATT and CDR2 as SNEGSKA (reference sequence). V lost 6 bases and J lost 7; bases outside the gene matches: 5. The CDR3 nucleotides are TGCAGTGCCAGGGGACTAGCGGGAGTTAATGAGCAGTTCTTC. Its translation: CSARGLAGVNEQFF.

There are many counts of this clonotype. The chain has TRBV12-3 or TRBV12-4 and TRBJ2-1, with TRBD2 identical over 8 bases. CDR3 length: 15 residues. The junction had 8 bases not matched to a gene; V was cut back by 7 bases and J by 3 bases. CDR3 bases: TGTGCCAGCACCCGACTGCGGGGGGACTACAATGAGCAGTTCTTC. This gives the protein CASTRLRGDYNEQFF.

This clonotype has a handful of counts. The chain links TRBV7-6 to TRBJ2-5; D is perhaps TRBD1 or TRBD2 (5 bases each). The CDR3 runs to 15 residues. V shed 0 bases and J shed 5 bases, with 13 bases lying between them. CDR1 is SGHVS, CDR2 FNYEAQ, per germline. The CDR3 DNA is TGTGCCAGCAGCTTAGCGAGGGGTTTATTGGAGACCCAGTACTTC. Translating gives CASSLARGLLETQYF.

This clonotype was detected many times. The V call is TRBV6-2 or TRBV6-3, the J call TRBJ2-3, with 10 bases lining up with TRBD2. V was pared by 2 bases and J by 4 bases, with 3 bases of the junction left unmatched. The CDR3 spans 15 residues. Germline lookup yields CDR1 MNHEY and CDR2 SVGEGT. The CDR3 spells CASSYGTSEPDTQYF. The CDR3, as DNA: TGTGCCAGCAGTTACGGGACTAGCGAACCAGATACGCAGTATTTT.

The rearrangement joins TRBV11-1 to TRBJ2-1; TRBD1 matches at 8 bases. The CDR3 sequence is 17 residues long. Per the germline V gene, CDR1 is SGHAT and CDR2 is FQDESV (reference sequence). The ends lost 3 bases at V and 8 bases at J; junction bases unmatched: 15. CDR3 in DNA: TGTGCCAGCAGCTTCACCCCAGACAGGGGACCTTCGGATGAGCAGTTCTTC. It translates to CASSFTPDRGPSDEQFF.

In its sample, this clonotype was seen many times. The CDR3 DNA reads as TGTGCCAGCAGTATCCGGGGATCTGGAAACACCATATATTTT. Amino acids: CASSIRGSGNTIYF. The rearrangement joins TRBV6-1 to TRBJ1-3, with no clear D. Germline CDR1 MNHNS, CDR2 SASEGT. CDR3 size: 14 residues. The V end was cut by 5 bases, the J end by 1 base, with 9 bases between.

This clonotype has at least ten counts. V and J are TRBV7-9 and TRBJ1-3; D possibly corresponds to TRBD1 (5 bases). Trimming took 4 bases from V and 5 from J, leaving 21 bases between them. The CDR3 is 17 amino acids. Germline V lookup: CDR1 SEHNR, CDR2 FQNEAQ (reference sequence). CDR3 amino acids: CASSSARGAAFRNTIYF. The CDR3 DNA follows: TGTGCCAGCAGCTCCGCACGAGGGGCGGCATTTCGAAACACCATATATTTT.

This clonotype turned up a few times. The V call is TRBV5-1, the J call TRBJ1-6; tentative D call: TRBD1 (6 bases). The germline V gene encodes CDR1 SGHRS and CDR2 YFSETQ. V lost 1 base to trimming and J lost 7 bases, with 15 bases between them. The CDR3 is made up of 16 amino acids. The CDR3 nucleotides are TGCGCCAGCAGCTTGTTGGGACATCCAGGGAATTCACCCCTCCACTTT. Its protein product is CASSLLGHPGNSPLHF.

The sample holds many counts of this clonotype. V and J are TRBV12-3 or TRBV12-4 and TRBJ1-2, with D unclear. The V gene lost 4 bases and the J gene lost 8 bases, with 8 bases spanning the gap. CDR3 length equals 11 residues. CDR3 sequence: CASSSVDGYTF. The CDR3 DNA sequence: TGTGCCAGCAGTTCGGTTGACGGCTACACCTTC.